A selection of T cell receptor beta chains follows, all from one sample in a study of early T cells in non-severe SARS-CoV-2 infection. TCRdb independently ran MiXCR on the 5' RACE reads; one entry per CDR3 protein. The sample lists more than 50,000 distinct CDR3 sequences, more than 9% occurring once. The source material was whole blood. The receptor source for this set is an adult who was a healthcare worker with PCR-confirmed SARS-CoV-2 infection or an uninfected control (not recorded which). CDR3s include the opening cysteine and the closing phenylalanine or tryptophan. The D gene is left open where the match is weak. Clone size is given for some rows only: seen once, a few or many times, or a class if the clone is expanded.

>TRBV20-1|many|TRBJ2-7|NA
CSGDLLSYEQYF
TGCAGTGGGGACCTACTCTCCTACGAGCAGTACTTC
>TRBV29-1|many|TRBJ2-5|NA
CSVGPSETQYF
TGCAGCGTTGGCCCCTCTGAGACCCAGTACTTC
>TRBV7-9|many|TRBJ1-1|NA
CASSAYSTEAFF
TGTGCCAGCAGCGCCTACAGCACCGAAGCTTTCTTT
>TRBV29-1|many|TRBJ2-1|NA
CSVGHNNNEQFF
TGCAGCGTTGGACACAACAACAATGAGCAGTTCTTC
>TRBV2|NA|TRBJ1-1|TRBD1
CASTLTGLNTEAFF
TGTGCCAGCACTCTGACAGGGTTGAACACTGAAGCTTTCTTT
>TRBV2|many|TRBJ1-4|NA
CASVPYRNEKLFF
TGTGCCAGCGTGCCGTACCGTAATGAAAAACTGTTTTTT
>TRBV7-9|many|TRBJ1-2|NA
CASSFQGQSRYTF
TGTGCCAGCAGCTTCCAGGGCCAATCCCGCTACACCTTC
>TRBV5-1|many|TRBJ2-7|NA
CASSWGRETEQYF
TGCGCCAGCAGCTGGGGTCGGGAGACCGAGCAGTACTTC
>TRBV2|NA|TRBJ1-1|NA
CASIWGSRNTEAFF
TGTGCCAGCATTTGGGGGAGTCGGAACACTGAAGCTTTCTTT
>TRBV27|many|TRBJ2-2|TRBD2
CASRLGGINTGELFF
TGTGCCAGCAGACTCGGGGGGATTAACACCGGGGAGCTGTTTTTT
>TRBV3-1|few|TRBJ2-3|NA
CASSPFTDTQYF
TGTGCCAGCAGCCCCTTCACAGATACGCAGTATTTT
>TRBV5-1|NA|TRBJ2-3|NA
CASSIEPSPTDTQYF
TGCGCCAGCAGCATCGAACCTTCACCCACAGATACGCAGTATTTT
>TRBV7-6|many|TRBJ2-1|TRBD2
CASSLITSGGNEQFF
TGTGCCAGCAGCTTAATTACTAGCGGGGGGAATGAGCAGTTCTTC
>TRBV24-1|many|TRBJ2-3|NA
CATSDGVRDTQYF
TGTGCCACCAGTGACGGAGTGAGGGATACGCAGTATTTT
>TRBV3-1|many|TRBJ2-2|NA
CASSPGGGGELFF
TGTGCCAGCAGCCCCGGGGGAGGCGGGGAGCTGTTTTTT
>TRBV24-1|many|TRBJ2-3|TRBD1
CATSDSGTGSDTQYF
TGTGCCACCAGTGATTCCGGGACAGGGAGCGATACGCAGTATTTT
>TRBV2|many|TRBJ2-7|TRBD2
CASSLIPGGNYEQYF
TGTGCCAGCAGTCTCATTCCGGGGGGTAACTACGAGCAGTACTTC
>TRBV29-1|many|TRBJ2-7|NA
CSVVLTYEQYF
TGCAGCGTTGTCTTGACCTACGAGCAGTACTTC
>TRBV3-1|many|TRBJ1-4|NA
CASSQGIGQNEKLFF
TGTGCCAGCAGCCAAGGAATTGGACAGAATGAAAAACTGTTTTTT
>TRBV18|many|TRBJ1-1|NA
CASSPSTGFSEAFF
TGTGCCAGCTCACCATCGACAGGCTTTTCGGAAGCTTTCTTT
>TRBV14|many|TRBJ2-1|TRBD2
CASSLTSGVSYNEQFF
TGTGCCAGCAGCCTTACTAGCGGGGTTTCCTACAATGAGCAGTTCTTC
>TRBV5-1|many|TRBJ2-7|NA
CASSLWSEGSMYEQYF
TGCGCCAGCAGCTTGTGGTCGGAGGGGTCTATGTACGAGCAGTACTTC
>TRBV5-5|many|TRBJ2-1|NA
CASSLYLSGTNEQFF
TGTGCCAGCAGCTTGTATCTCTCTGGAACCAATGAGCAGTTCTTC
>TRBV7-9|many|TRBJ2-3|TRBD2
CASILIAGRSTDTQYF
TGTGCCAGCATCCTAATAGCGGGTAGAAGCACAGATACGCAGTATTTT
>TRBV6-5|many|TRBJ1-1|NA
CASSWTRNTEAFF
TGTGCCAGCAGTTGGACGAGGAACACTGAAGCTTTCTTT
>TRBV29-1|many|TRBJ1-5|NA
CSVAGDSNQPQHF
TGCAGCGTTGCAGGGGATAGCAATCAGCCCCAGCATTTT
>TRBV20-1|NA|TRBJ2-3|TRBD1
CSARDLFGAGGPDTQYF
TGCAGTGCTAGAGATCTCTTTGGGGCAGGGGGTCCAGATACGCAGTATTTT
>TRBV6-1|NA|TRBJ2-7|TRBD1
CASSEALLGQGNEQYF
TGTGCCAGCAGTGAAGCGTTACTCGGACAGGGCAACGAGCAGTACTTC
>TRBV7-2|many|TRBJ2-3|NA
CASSLVGSVTDTQYF
TGTGCCAGCAGCTTAGTCGGGTCAGTCACAGATACGCAGTATTTT
>TRBV12-3/TRBV12-4|many|TRBJ1-1|NA
CASSRTENTEAFF
TGTGCCAGCAGTCGGACAGAAAACACTGAAGCTTTCTTT
>TRBV3-2|few|TRBJ2-5|NA
CASSRTGQGAQKTQYF
TGTGCCAGCAGCCGTACGGGACAGGGGGCGCAAAAGACCCAGTACTTC
>TRBV20-1|many|TRBJ2-7|NA
CSARASLTYEQYF
TGCAGTGCTAGGGCTAGCCTTACCTACGAGCAGTACTTC
>TRBV6-5|NA|TRBJ2-3|NA
CASSYRRGLVDTQYF
TGTGCCAGCAGTTACAGAAGGGGCCTGGTAGATACGCAGTATTTT
>TRBV19|many|TRBJ1-5|NA
CASSIVPNQPQHF
TGTGCCAGTAGTATAGTACCCAATCAGCCCCAGCATTTT
>TRBV7-2|many|TRBJ2-7|TRBD2
CASSSPSGSSYEQYF
TGTGCCAGCAGCTCCCCCAGCGGGAGTTCGTACGAGCAGTACTTC
>TRBV29-1|NA|TRBJ1-3|NA
CSAGTGSGNTIYF
TGCAGCGCAGGGACGGGCTCTGGAAACACCATATATTTT
>TRBV20-1|few|TRBJ1-2|TRBD1
CSAQQGGNYGYTF
TGCAGTGCTCAACAGGGGGGGAACTATGGCTACACCTTC
>TRBV7-2|NA|TRBJ2-3|NA
CASSAGSSTDTQYF
TGTGCCAGCAGTGCGGGGTCTAGCACAGATACGCAGTATTTT
>TRBV3-1|few|TRBJ2-4|NA
CASSSGIAKNIQYF
TGTGCCAGCAGTTCAGGAATAGCCAAAAACATTCAGTACTTC
>TRBV7-2|many|TRBJ1-1|NA
CASRRDKNTEAFF
TGTGCCAGCAGGAGGGACAAGAACACTGAAGCTTTCTTT